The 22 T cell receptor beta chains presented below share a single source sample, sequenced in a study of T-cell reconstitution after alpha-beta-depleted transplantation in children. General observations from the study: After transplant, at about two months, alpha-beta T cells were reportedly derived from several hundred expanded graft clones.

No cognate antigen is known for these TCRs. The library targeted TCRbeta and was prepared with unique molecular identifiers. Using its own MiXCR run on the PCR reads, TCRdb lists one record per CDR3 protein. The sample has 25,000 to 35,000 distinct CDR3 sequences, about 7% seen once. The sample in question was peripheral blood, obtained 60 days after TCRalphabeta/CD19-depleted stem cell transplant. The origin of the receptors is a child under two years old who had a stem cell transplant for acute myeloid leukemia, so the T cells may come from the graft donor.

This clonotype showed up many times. Written as DNA, the CDR3 is TGTGCCAGCAGCCAGACAGGGGCAACCAAAAACATTCAGTACTTC. Translated, it gives CASSQTGATKNIQYF. This chain connects TRBV7-9 to TRBJ2-4; 8 positions match TRBD1. CDR3 length equals 15 residues. The V segment lost 5 bases and the J segment 2 bases; nucleotides outside the gene matches: 5. Germline values: CDR1 SEHNR, CDR2 FQNEAQ (reference sequence).

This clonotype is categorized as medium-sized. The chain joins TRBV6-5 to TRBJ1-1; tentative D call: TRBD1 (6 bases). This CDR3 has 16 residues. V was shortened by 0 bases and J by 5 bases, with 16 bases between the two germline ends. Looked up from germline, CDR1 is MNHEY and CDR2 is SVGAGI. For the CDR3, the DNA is TGTGCCAGCAGTTACTCGGGGGGCTCGGGTGAAACTGAAGCTTTCTTT. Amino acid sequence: CASSYSGGSGETEAFF.

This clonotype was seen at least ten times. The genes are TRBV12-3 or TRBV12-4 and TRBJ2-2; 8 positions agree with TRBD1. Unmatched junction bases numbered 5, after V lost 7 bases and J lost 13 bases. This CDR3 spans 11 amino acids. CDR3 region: CASTEGQGLFF. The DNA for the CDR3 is TGTGCCAGCACCGAAGGACAGGGGCTGTTTTTT.

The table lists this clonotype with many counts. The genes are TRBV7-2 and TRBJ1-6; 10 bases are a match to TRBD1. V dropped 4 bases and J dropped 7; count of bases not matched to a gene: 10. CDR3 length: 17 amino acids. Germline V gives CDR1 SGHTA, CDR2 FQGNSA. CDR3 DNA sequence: TGTGCCAGCAGCTACCGGGACAGGGGATCGAGAAATTCACCCCTCCACTTT. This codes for CASSYRDRGSRNSPLHF.

In nucleotides, the CDR3 is TGTGCCAGCAGCCCCGGGCTTTTCTGCTGCTACACCTTC. As protein: CASSPGLFCCYTF. The rearrangement joins TRBV5-6 to TRBJ1-2; D call uncertain. Germline V gene data show CDR1 as SGHDT and CDR2 as YYEEEE. Trimming took 4 bases from V and 9 from J, leaving 16 bases between them. The CDR3 covers 13 residues.

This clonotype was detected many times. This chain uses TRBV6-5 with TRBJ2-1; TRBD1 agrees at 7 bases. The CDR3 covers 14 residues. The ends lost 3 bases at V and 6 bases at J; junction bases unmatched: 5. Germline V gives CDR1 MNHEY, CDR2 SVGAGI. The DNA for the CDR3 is TGTGCCAGCAGTTATCGACAGGGCCCCAATGAGCAGTTCTTC. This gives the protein CASSYRQGPNEQFF.

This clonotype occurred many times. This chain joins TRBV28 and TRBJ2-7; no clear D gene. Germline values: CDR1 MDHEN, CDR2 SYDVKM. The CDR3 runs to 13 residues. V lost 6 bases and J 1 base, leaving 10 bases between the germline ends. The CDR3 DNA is TGTGCCAGCAGCGAACTTGGATCCTACGAGCAGTACTTC. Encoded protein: CASSELGSYEQYF.

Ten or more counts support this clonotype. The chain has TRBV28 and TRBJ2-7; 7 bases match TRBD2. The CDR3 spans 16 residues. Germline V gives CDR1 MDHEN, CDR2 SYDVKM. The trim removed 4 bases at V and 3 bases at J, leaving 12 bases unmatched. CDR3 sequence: CASSSPRGLVDYEQYF. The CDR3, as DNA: TGTGCCAGCAGTTCCCCCAGAGGACTAGTCGACTACGAGCAGTACTTC.

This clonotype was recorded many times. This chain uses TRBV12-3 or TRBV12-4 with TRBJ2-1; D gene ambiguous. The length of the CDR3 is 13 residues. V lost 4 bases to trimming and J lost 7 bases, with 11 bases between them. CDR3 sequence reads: CASSSLVGNEQFF. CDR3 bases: TGTGCCAGCAGTTCCTTAGTGGGAAATGAGCAGTTCTTC.

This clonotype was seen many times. The CDR3 protein is CASSLVAGWGTGELFF. Here the CDR3 DNA reads TGTGCCAGCAGCTTAGTTGCGGGCTGGGGCACCGGGGAGCTGTTTTTT. This chain uses TRBV7-2 with TRBJ2-2; tentative D call: TRBD2 (5 bases). The CDR3 totals 16 residues. V was shortened by 1 base and J by 4 bases, with 13 bases between the two germline ends. Looked up from germline, CDR1 is SGHTA and CDR2 is FQGNSA.

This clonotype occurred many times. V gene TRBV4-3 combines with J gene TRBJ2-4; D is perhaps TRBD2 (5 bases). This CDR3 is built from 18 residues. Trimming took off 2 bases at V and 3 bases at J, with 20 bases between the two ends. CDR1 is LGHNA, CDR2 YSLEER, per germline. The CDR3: CASSQKRPMLLGKNIQYF. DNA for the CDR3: TGCGCCAGCAGCCAAAAACGGCCAATGCTACTAGGCAAAAACATTCAGTACTTC.

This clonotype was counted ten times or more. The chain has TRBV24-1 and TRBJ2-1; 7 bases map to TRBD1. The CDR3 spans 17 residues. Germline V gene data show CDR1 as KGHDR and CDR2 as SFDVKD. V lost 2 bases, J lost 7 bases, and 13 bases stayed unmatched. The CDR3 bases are TGTGCCACCAGTGATTCGGGGAAGCAGGGGGTCCGAAATGAGCAGTTCTTC. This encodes CATSDSGKQGVRNEQFF.

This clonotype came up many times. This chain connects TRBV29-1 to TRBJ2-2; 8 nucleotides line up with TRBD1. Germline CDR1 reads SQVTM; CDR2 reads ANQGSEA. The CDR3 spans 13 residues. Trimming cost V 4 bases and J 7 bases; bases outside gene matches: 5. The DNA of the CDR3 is TGCAGCGTTGCCGGACAGGGTGTCGGGGAGCTGTTTTTT. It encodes CSVAGQGVGELFF.

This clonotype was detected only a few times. CDR3 loop: CASSQDWAGSHYNEQFF. Written as DNA, the CDR3 is TGCGCCAGCAGCCAAGATTGGGCGGGGTCCCACTACAATGAGCAGTTCTTC. The gene calls are TRBV4-3 and TRBJ2-1, with D possibly matching TRBD2 (6 bases). The germline V and J ends were trimmed by 0 bases and 3 bases, with 15 bases remaining between them. This CDR3 comprises 17 residues. Germline V gene data show CDR1 as LGHNA and CDR2 as YSLEER.

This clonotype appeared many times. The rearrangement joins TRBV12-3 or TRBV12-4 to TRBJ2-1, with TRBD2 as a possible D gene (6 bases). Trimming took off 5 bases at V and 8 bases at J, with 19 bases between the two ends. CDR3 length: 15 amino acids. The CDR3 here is CASSKVLAANHEQFF. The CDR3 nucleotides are TGTGCCAGCAGTAAGGTCTTAGCGGCGAACCATGAGCAGTTCTTC.

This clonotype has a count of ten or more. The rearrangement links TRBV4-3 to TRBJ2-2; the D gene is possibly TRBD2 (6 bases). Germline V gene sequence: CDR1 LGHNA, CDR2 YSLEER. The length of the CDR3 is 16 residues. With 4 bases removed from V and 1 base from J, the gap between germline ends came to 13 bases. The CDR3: CASSRTTGLNTGELFF. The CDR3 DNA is TGCGCCAGCAGCCGAACGACGGGACTGAACACCGGGGAGCTGTTTTTT.

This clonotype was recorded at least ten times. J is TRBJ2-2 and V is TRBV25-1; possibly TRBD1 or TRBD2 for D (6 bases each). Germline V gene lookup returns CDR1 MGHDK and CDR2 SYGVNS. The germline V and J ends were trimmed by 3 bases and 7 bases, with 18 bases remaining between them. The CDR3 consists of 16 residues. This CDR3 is CASSERLWGAGGELFF. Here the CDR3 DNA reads TGTGCCAGCAGTGAGCGGTTGTGGGGGGCAGGCGGGGAGCTGTTTTTT.

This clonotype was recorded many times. DNA for the CDR3: TGTGCCAGCAGTGAAACTATCCGGATAGCTAAAGAGACCCAGTACTTC. It codes for CASSETIRIAKETQYF. This chain connects TRBV2 to TRBJ2-5, with D hard to call. V lost 2 bases and J 3 bases, leaving 16 bases between the germline ends. The CDR3 covers 16 residues. Germline loops: CDR1 SNHLY, CDR2 FYNNEI.

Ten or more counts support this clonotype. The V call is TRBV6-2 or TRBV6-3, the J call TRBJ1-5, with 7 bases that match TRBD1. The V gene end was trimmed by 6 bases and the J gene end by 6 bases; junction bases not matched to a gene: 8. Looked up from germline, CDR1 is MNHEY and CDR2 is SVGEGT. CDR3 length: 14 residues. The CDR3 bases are TGTGCCAGCAGCACAATCGACAGGGCTCAGCCCCAGCATTTT. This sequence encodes CASSTIDRAQPQHF.

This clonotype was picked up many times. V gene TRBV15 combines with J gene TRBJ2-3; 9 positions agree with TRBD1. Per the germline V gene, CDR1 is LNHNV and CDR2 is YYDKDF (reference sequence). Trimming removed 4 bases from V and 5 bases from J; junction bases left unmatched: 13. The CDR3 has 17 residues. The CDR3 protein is CATSTVPDRGFGDTQYF. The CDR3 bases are TGTGCCACCAGCACGGTCCCAGACAGGGGGTTTGGAGATACGCAGTATTTT.

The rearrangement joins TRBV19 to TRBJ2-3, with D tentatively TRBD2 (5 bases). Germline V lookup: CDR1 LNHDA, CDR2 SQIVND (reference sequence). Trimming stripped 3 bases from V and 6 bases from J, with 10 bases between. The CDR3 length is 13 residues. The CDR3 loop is CASSIWELDTQYF. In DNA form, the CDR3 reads TGTGCCAGTAGTATTTGGGAGTTGGATACGCAGTATTTT.

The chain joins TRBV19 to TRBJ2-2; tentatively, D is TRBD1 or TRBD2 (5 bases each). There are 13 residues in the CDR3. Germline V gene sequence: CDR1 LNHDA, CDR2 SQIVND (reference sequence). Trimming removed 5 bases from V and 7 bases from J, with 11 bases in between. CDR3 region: CASSPGRIGELFF. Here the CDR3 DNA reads TGTGCCAGTAGTCCGGGGCGTATCGGGGAGCTGTTTTTT.